The present entry profiles one T cell receptor beta chain with its context. A single record per CDR3 protein comes from TCRdb applying MiXCR to the PCR reads. The data hold 40,000 to 45,000 distinct CDR3 sequences, with about a fifth observed a single time. This record belongs to a study of molecular identifiers for immune sequencing clone quantification. About the study: For replicates, RNA isolated from roughly 20,000 or 100,000 naive CD8 cells was divided into five portions, of which four were sequenced.

The length of the CDR3 is 16 residues. The V gene end was trimmed by 5 bases and the J gene end by 2 bases; junction bases not matched to a gene: 9. CDR1 and CDR2 (germline): LNHDA, SQIVND (reference sequence). Naive CD8 library inputs spanned roughly 20,000 to 1,100,000 sorted cells and 10%, 30% or 50% RNA. Isolation of naive CD8 T cells was achieved by sorting on a CD8+CD4-CCR7+CD45RA+ phenotype. Specimen: naive CD8+ T cells from blood, with Jurkat cell RNA spiked in. Indicated subset: FACS-sorted CD8+CD4-CCR7+CD45RA+ naive T cells. The chain is built from TRBV19 and TRBJ2-1; 7 bases match TRBD2. The TCR sequence derives from a human donor in good health. Some libraries in this study had Jurkat cell RNA spiked in. CDR3 bases: TGTGCCAGTAGTCCGAACCTAGCGGTGACCTACAATGAGCAGTTCTTC. Translation: CASSPNLAVTYNEQFF. Supplemented by reference TRBV19 and TRBJ2-1, the full variable domain reads DGGITQSPKYLFRKEGQNVTLSCEQNLNHDAMYWYRQDPGQGLRLIYYSQIVNDFQKGDIAEGYSVSREKKESFPLTVTSAQKNPTAFYLCASSPNLAVTYNEQFFGPGTRLTVL.